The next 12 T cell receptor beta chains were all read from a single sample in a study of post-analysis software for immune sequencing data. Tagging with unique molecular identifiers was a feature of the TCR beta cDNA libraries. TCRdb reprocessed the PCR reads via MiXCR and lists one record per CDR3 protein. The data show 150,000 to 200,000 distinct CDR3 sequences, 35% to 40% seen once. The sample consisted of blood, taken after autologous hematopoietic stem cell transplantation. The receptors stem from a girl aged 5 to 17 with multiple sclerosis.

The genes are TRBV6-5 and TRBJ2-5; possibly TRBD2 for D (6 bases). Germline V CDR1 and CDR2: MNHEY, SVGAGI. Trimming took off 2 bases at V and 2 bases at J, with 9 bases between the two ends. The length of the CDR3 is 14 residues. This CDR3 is CASSYGGIQETQYF. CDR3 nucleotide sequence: TGTGCCAGCAGTTACGGAGGGATACAAGAGACCCAGTACTTC.

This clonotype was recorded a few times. CDR3 bases: TGTGCCAGCAGCCTATGGACGAATGAGCAGTACTTC. Translated: CASSLWTNEQYF. The V and J genes are TRBV14 and TRBJ2-4; D is ambiguous. The CDR3 has 12 residues. The V gene lost 4 bases and the J gene lost 13 bases, with 14 bases spanning the gap. Germline V gene sequence: CDR1 SGHDN, CDR2 FVKESK.

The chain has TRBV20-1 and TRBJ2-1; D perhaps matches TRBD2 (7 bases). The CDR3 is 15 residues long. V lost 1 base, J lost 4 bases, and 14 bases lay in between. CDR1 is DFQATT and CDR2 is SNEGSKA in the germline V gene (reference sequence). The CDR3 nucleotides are TGCAGTGCTAGAGGGGACGGGGGGCAATACAATGAGCAGTTCTTC. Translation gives CSARGDGGQYNEQFF.

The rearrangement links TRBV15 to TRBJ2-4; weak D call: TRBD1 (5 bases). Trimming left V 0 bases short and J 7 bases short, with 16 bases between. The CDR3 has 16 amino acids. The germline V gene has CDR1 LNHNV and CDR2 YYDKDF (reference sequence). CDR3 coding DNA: TGTGCCACCAGCAGAGATCGTGGGTGGGGCTGGAACATTCAGTACTTC. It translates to CATSRDRGWGWNIQYF.

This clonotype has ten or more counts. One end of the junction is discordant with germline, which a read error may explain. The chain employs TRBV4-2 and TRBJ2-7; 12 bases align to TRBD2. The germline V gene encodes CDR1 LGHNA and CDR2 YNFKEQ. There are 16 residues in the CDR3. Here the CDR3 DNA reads TGCGCCAGCAGCCAAGACGAGCTAGCGGGAGGGTACGAGCAGTACTTC. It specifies CASSQDELAGGYEQYF.

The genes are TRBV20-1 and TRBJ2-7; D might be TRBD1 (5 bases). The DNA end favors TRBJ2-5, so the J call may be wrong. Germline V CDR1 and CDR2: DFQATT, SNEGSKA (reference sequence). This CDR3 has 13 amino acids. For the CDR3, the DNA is TGCAGTGCTAGAGTTCAGGGTTTAAAGACCCAGTACTTC. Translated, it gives CSARVQGLKTQYF.

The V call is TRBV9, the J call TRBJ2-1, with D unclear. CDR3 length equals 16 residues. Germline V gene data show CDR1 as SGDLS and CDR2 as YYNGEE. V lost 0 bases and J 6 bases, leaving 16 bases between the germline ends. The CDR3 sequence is CASSVGPALKLNEQFF. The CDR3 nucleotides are TGTGCCAGCAGCGTAGGGCCAGCGCTTAAACTCAATGAGCAGTTCTTC.

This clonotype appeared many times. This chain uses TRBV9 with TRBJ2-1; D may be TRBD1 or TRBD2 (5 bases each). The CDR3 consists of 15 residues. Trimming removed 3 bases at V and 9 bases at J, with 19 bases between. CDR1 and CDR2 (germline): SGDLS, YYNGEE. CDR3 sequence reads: CASSATAVPRGEQFF. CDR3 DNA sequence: TGTGCCAGCAGCGCAACTGCGGTCCCGAGGGGTGAGCAGTTCTTC.

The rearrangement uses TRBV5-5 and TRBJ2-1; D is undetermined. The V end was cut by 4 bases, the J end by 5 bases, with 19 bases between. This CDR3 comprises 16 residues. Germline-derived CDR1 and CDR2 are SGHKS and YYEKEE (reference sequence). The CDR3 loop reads CASSPSWVTKNNEQFF. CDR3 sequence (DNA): TGTGCCAGCAGCCCCAGTTGGGTGACGAAGAACAATGAGCAGTTCTTC.

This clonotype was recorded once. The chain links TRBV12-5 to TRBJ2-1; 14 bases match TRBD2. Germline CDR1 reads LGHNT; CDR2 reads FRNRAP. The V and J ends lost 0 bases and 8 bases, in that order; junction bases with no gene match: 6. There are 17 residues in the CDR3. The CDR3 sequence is CASGLVGTSGSVYEQFF. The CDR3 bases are TGTGCTAGTGGTTTGGTAGGGACTAGCGGGAGCGTTTATGAGCAGTTCTTC.

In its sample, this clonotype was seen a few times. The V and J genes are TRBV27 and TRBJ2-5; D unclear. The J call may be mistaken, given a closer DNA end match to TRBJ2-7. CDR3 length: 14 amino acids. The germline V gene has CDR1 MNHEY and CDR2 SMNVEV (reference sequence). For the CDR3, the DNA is TGTGCCAGCAGTTTATACGGCAGCGACTACGAGCAGTACTTC. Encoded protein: CASSLYGSDYEQYF.

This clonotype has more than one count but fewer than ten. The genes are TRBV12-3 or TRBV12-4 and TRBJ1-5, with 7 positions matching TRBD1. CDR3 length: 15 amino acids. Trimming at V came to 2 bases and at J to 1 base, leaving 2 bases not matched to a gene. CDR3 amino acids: CASSLKGASNQPQHF. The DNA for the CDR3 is TGTGCCAGCAGTTTAAAGGGGGCGAGCAATCAGCCCCAGCATTTT.